This TCR beta chain was captured by sequencing in a study of shared clonotypes between healthy human individuals. Study-wide findings and caveats: Non-shared clonotypes were found to have lower generation probabilities than the clonotypes that were shared by all four of the sorted-subset donors. A handful of donors held about 5% of naive CD4 clonotypes in common.

With respect to this clone: Its target is unknown. Other DNA variants within this sample encode the same CDR3.

V lost 2 bases, J lost 2 bases, and 1 base stayed unmatched. Germline loops: CDR1 SGHKS, CDR2 YYEKEE (reference sequence). This CDR3 has 13 residues. The method was immunoSEQ multiplex PCR; TCRdb's version includes in-frame clones alone and lacks a portion of them. The repertoire holds 1.6 million or so clones, with roughly 96% as singletons. The chain recombines TRBV5-5 with TRBJ2-7, with 7 bases identical to TRBD1. This clonotype was obtained from a man aged 25 to 40 in good health. Sequencing was performed on naive CD4+ T cells sorted from blood. Subset of the sample: CD45RA+ positively selected. The CDR3 DNA sequence: TGTGCCAGCAGCTTACAGGGGCCCTACGAGCAGTACTTC. Encoded protein: CASSLQGPYEQYF.